The 19 T cell receptor beta chains in this list originate from one sample, sequenced in a study of T cell responses to AZD1222 COVID-19 vaccine. Clones were sequenced by immunoSEQ multiplex PCR, and TCRdb holds only the in-frame ones, with some missing. Of 150,000 to 180,000 clones in the sample, 70% to 90% are singletons; the top ten hold 5.5% to 8%. The specimen was peripheral blood, collected after recovery from COVID-19. Receptor source: an adult who had recovered from COVID-19.

The chain has TRBV5-1 and TRBJ2-3; D could derive from TRBD1 or TRBD2 (5 bases each). The CDR3 runs to 15 residues. Germline-derived CDR1 and CDR2 are SGHRS and YFSETQ. Trimming pared 4 bases from V and 0 bases from J, leaving 12 bases between. In nucleotides, the CDR3 is TGCGCCAGCAGCCTGACCGGGACGAGCACAGATACGCAGTATTTT. This codes for CASSLTGTSTDTQYF. The entire variable domain, with the rest obtained from reference TRBV5-1 and TRBJ2-3, is as follows: KAGVTQTPRYLIKTRGQQVTLSCSPISGHRSVSWYQQTPGQGLQFLFEYFSETQRNKGNFPGRFSGRQFSNSRSEMNVSTLELGDSALYLCASSLTGTSTDTQYFGPGTRLTVL.

The chain links TRBV12-3 or TRBV12-4 to TRBJ2-2, with 7 bases matching TRBD1. With V trimmed by 0 bases and J by 15 bases, 7 bases remained unmatched. CDR3 length equals 13 residues. The CDR3 bases are TGTGCCAGCAGTTTAGCGCTGGGGCAGGGGGTGTTTTTT. Translation: CASSLALGQGVFF.

This sequence joins TRBV19 and TRBJ2-7; 8 nucleotides align to TRBD1. CDR1 is LNHDA, CDR2 SQIVND, per germline (reference sequence). Trimming cost V 8 bases and J 0 bases; bases outside gene matches: 6. This CDR3 has 14 residues. CDR3 sequence: CASSDRANSYEQYF. CDR3 bases: TGTGCCAGTTCGGACAGGGCTAACTCCTACGAGCAGTACTTC.

This clone showed up just once. The genes are TRBV29-1 and TRBJ1-2; 8 bases align to TRBD1. The length of the CDR3 is 15 residues. V shed 5 bases, J shed 4 bases, and the junction held 12 bases outside the gene matches. Germline CDR1 reads SQVTM; CDR2 reads ANQGSEA. The CDR3 loop is CSVLPMTGEGYGYTF. CDR3 sequence (DNA): TGCAGCGTTCTACCAATGACAGGGGAGGGCTATGGCTACACCTTC.

In this sample, this clone turned up once. This chain uses TRBV9 with TRBJ1-2; possible D gene TRBD1, 6 bases. Deletions cut 3 bases from V and 5 bases from J, with 8 bases between. The germline gives CDR1 SGDLS, CDR2 YYNGEE. The CDR3 is 12 amino acids. CDR3 region: CASSGTEYGYTF. CDR3 nucleotide sequence: TGTGCCAGCAGCGGGACAGAGTATGGCTACACCTTC.

The rearrangement joins TRBV10-3 to TRBJ2-7, with D unresolved. The CDR3 has 13 residues. The V gene lost 2 bases and the J gene lost 0 bases, with 5 bases spanning the gap. The germline gives CDR1 ENHRY, CDR2 SYGVKD. This chain's CDR3 is CAISERNSYEQYF. As DNA, the CDR3 is TGTGCCATCAGTGAGCGAAACTCCTACGAGCAGTACTTC.

The chain recombines TRBV6-5 with TRBJ1-6; D not certain. Germline CDR1 and CDR2: MNHEY and SVGAGI. This CDR3 contains 11 residues. Trimming shortened V by 8 bases and J by 7 bases, and 6 bases separated the two germline ends. The CDR3 here is CASGTNSPLHF. The CDR3 DNA sequence: TGTGCCAGCGGCACCAATTCACCCCTCCACTTT.

The chain recombines TRBV3-1 (or the pseudogene TRBV3-2) with TRBJ2-1; 8 bases agree with TRBD2. This CDR3 contains 16 residues. The germline V gene has CDR1 LGHDT and CDR2 YNNKEL (reference sequence). With 1 base clipped from V and 11 bases from J, the junction kept 13 bases outside the gene matches. The CDR3 loop is CASSQAGGGTRNKQFF. The CDR3 DNA reads TGTGCCAGCAGCCAAGCCGGGGGGGGGACGCGAAACAAGCAGTTCTTC.

J is TRBJ1-4 and V is TRBV6-5, with a weak D call TRBD1 (6 bases). This CDR3 has 11 residues. CDR1 is MNHEY and CDR2 is SVGAGI in the germline V gene. The V gene lost 11 bases and the J gene lost 8 bases, with 12 bases spanning the gap. The CDR3: CAARGAEKLFF. CDR3 bases: TGTGCCGCCCGGGGGGCGGAAAAACTGTTTTTT.

This clone was seen once. The chain carries TRBV6-2 or TRBV6-3 and TRBJ2-7; 12 bases agree with TRBD2. The CDR3 covers 19 residues. Trimming at V came to 2 bases and at J to 0 bases, leaving 11 bases not matched to a gene. Looked up from germline, CDR1 is MNHEY and CDR2 is SVGEGT. CDR3 sequence reads: CASSYRSGTSGLSSYEQYF. The CDR3 DNA is TGTGCCAGCAGTTACCGCTCCGGGACTAGCGGGTTAAGCTCCTACGAGCAGTACTTC.

The J gene is TRBJ2-1, the V gene TRBV19, with 7 nucleotides matching TRBD2. Germline CDR1 LNHDA, CDR2 SQIVND (reference sequence). V was clipped by 9 bases and J by 2 bases; unmatched bases: 7. The CDR3 extends over 14 amino acids. The CDR3 region has the DNA TGTGCCAGCAGCGGGATGGGGCCCTACAATGAGCAGTTCTTC. This translates into CASSGMGPYNEQFF.

This clone has more than one count but fewer than ten. The CDR3 loop is CATTLNQRQGADTQYF. CDR3 nucleotide sequence: TGTGCCACCACCCTCAATCAAAGGCAAGGCGCAGATACGCAGTATTTT. The gene calls are TRBV24-1 and TRBJ2-3; the D is unclear. This CDR3 spans 16 amino acids. CDR1 is KGHDR, CDR2 SFDVKD, per germline. Trimming shortened V by 8 bases and J by 4 bases, and 21 bases separated the two germline ends.

This sequence joins TRBV6-2 or TRBV6-3 and TRBJ2-2, with 10 positions matching TRBD1. V trimming: 6 bases; J trimming: 3 bases; junction bases outside the gene matches: 13. Germline V gene data show CDR1 as MNHEY and CDR2 as SVGEGT. This CDR3 contains 18 residues. CDR3 protein: CASSPGTGDPSYTGELFF. Here the CDR3 DNA reads TGTGCCAGCAGCCCAGGGACAGGGGATCCCTCTTACACCGGGGAGCTGTTTTTT.

V gene TRBV10-1 combines with J gene TRBJ2-2, with 7 positions matching TRBD1. Germline V lookup: CDR1 WNHNN, CDR2 SYGVQD (reference sequence). The CDR3 totals 13 residues. J lost 9 bases, V lost 3 bases, and 4 bases had no gene match. Here the CDR3 reads CASSDQTGRELFF. CDR3 nucleotides: TGCGCCAGCAGTGATCAGACAGGGAGGGAGCTGTTTTTT.

The chain is built from TRBV28 and TRBJ2-1; D possibly corresponds to TRBD2 (6 bases). The ends were cut back, 4 bases at V and 4 bases at J, with 14 bases in the middle. The CDR3 covers 15 residues. The germline V gene encodes CDR1 MDHEN and CDR2 SYDVKM. CDR3 bases: TGTGCCAGCAGTTCCCGGGACTTCATATACAATGAGCAGTTCTTC. It translates to CASSSRDFIYNEQFF.

The chain employs TRBV5-1 and TRBJ2-7, with 9 nucleotides matching TRBD1. The CDR3 runs to 16 residues. Trimming cost V 5 bases and J 1 base; bases outside gene matches: 10. Per germline, CDR1 SGHRS and CDR2 YFSETQ. The CDR3 DNA follows: TGCGCCAGCAGAAACCCCGGGGACAGGGCTTCCTACGAGCAGTACTTC. Amino acid sequence: CASRNPGDRASYEQYF.

The V gene is TRBV6-5, the J gene TRBJ2-2; TRBD1 is a possible D gene (6 bases). Germline CDR1 reads MNHEY; CDR2 reads SVGAGI. Trimming took 2 bases from V and 4 from J, leaving 8 bases between them. The CDR3 covers 14 residues. The CDR3 spells CASSYGRGTGELFF. The CDR3 nucleotides are TGTGCCAGCAGTTACGGCAGGGGCACCGGGGAGCTGTTTTTT.

The CDR3 region has the DNA TGTGCCAGTATCCACGAAAGAGGGGGCGCCCGAACTGAAGCTTTCTTT. Translation: CASIHERGGARTEAFF. The chain is built from TRBV19 and TRBJ1-1, with 7 bases aligning to TRBD1. The CDR3 extends over 16 amino acids. Germline V gene sequence: CDR1 LNHDA, CDR2 SQIVND (reference sequence). Trimming cost V 7 bases and J 5 bases; bases outside gene matches: 16.

The V call is TRBV2, the J call TRBJ1-1, with TRBD1 matching over 10 bases. CDR3 length: 15 residues. Germline CDR1 reads SNHLY; CDR2 reads FYNNEI. Trimming cost V 4 bases and J 4 bases; bases outside gene matches: 6. CDR3 region: CASSATGGRGTEAFF. The CDR3 DNA reads TGTGCCAGCAGTGCGACAGGGGGCCGCGGCACTGAAGCTTTCTTT. Full variable domain (missing parts from reference TRBV2 and TRBJ1-1): EPEVTQTPSHQVTQMGQEVILRCVPISNHLYFYWYRQILGQKVEFLVSFYNNEISEKSEIFDDQFSVERPDGSNFTLKIRSTKLEDSAMYFCASSATGGRGTEAFFGQGTRLTVV.